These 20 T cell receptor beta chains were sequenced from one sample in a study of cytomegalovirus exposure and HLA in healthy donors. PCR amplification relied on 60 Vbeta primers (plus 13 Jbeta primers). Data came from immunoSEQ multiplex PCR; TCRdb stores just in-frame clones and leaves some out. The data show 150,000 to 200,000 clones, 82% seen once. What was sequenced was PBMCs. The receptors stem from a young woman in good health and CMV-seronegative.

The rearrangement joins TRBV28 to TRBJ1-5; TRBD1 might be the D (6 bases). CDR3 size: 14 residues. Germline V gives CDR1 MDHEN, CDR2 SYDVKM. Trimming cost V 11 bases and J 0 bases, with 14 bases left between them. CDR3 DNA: TGTGCCTCAGGACAGCCCTATAGCAATCAGCCCCAGCATTTT. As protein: CASGQPYSNQPQHF.

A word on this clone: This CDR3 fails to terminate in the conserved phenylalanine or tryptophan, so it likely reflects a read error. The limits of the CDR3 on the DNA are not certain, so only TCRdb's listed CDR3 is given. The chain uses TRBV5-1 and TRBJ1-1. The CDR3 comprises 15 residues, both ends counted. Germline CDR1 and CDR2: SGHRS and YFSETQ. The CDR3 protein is CASSLDLAGSPTSQL.

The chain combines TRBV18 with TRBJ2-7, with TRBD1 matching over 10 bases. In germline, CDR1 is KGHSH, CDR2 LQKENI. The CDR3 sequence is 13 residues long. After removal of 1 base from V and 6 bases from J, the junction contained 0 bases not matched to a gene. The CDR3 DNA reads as TGTGCCAGCTCACCACGGGACAGGGGCGAGCAGTACTTC. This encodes CASSPRDRGEQYF.

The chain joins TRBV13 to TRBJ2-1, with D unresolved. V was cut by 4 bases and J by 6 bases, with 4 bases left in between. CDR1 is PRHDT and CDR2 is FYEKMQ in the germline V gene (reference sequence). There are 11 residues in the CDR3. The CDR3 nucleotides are TGTGCCAGCAGCTCCCGCAATGAGCAGTTCTTC. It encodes CASSSRNEQFF.

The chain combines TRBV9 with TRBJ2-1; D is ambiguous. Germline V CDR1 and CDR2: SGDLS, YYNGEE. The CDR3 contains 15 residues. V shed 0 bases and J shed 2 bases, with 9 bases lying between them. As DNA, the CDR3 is TGTGCCAGCAGCGTAGTCGGAGATCCCTACAATGAGCAGTTCTTC. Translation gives CASSVVGDPYNEQFF.

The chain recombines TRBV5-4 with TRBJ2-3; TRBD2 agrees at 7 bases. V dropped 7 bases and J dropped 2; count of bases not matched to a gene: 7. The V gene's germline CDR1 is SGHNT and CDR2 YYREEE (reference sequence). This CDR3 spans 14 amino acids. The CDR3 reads CASSLAGDTDTQYF. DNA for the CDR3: TGTGCCAGCTCATTAGCGGGCGACACAGATACGCAGTATTTT.

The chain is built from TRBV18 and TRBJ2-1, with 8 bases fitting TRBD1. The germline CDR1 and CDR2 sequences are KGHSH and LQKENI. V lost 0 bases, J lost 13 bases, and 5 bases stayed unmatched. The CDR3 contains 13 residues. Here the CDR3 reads CASSPPRDRRQFF. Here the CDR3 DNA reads TGTGCCAGCTCACCACCCAGGGACAGGAGACAGTTCTTC.

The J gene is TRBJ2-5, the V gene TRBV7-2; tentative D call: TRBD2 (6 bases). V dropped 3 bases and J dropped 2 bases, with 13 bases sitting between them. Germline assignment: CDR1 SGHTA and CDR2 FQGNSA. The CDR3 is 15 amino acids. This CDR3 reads CASSLGDFKQETQYF. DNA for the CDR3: TGTGCCAGCAGCTTGGGGGACTTTAAACAAGAGACCCAGTACTTC.

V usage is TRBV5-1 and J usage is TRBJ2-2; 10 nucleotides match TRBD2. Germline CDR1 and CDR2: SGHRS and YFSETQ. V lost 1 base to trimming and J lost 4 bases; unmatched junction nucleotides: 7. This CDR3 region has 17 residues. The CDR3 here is CASSLTPSGSPTGELFF. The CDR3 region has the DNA TGCGCCAGCAGCTTGACCCCTAGCGGGAGCCCCACCGGGGAGCTGTTTTTT.

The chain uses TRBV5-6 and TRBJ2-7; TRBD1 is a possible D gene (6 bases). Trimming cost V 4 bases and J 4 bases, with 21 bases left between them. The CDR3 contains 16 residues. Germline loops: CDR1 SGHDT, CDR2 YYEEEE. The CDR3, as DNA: TGTGCCAGCAGCCGGCGCACCCTCGGGACACCATACGAGCAGTACTTC. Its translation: CASSRRTLGTPYEQYF.

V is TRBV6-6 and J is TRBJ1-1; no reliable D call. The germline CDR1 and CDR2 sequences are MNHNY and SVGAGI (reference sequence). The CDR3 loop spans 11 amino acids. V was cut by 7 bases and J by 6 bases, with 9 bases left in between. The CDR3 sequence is CASNSVSEAFF. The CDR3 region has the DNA TGTGCCAGCAATTCGGTTTCTGAAGCTTTCTTT.

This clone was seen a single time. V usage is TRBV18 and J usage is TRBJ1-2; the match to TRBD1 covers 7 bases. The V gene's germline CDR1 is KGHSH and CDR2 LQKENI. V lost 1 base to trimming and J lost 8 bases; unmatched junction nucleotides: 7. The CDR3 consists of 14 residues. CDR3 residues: CASSPQGAGYGYTF. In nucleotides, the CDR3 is TGTGCCAGCTCACCACAGGGGGCGGGTTACGGCTACACCTTC.

The CDR3 sequence is CASSYTGRAFF. The CDR3 DNA is TGTGCCAGCAGTTATACAGGGCGGGCTTTCTTT. This chain links TRBV6-5 with TRBJ1-1, with D possibly being TRBD1 (6 bases). Germline CDR1 and CDR2: MNHEY and SVGAGI. The CDR3 extends over 11 amino acids. Trimming removed 3 bases at V and 11 bases at J, with 10 bases between.

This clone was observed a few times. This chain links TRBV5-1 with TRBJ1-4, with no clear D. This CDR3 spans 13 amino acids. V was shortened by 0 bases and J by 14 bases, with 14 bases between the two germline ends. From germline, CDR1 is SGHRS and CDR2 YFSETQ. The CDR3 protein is CASSLARSPPLFF. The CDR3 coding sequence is TGCGCCAGCAGCTTGGCCAGGTCTCCGCCTCTGTTTTTT.

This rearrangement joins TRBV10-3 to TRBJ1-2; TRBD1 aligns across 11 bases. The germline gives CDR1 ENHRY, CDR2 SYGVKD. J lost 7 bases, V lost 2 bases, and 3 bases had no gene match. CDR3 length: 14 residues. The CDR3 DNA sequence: TGTGCCATCAGTGAGGGACAGGGGGCGGTTGGCTACACCTTC. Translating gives CAISEGQGAVGYTF.

As DNA, the CDR3 is TGTGCCAGCAGTTTCCTCGTAGGCGCGGAAAACACTGAAGCTTTCTTT. Translated: CASSFLVGAENTEAFF. The chain couples TRBV28 to TRBJ1-1; D unresolved. CDR1 is MDHEN and CDR2 is SYDVKM in the germline V gene. The CDR3 has 16 amino acids. Trimming shortened V by 3 bases and J by 2 bases, and 16 bases separated the two germline ends.

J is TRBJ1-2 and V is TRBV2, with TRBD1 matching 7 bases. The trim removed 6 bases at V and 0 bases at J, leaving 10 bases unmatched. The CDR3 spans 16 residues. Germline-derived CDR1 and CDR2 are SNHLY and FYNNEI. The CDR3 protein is CASSRDRAIANYGYTF. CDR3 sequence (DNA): TGTGCCAGCAGCCGCGACAGGGCCATAGCTAACTATGGCTACACCTTC.

As DNA, the CDR3 is TGTGCCAGCAGCGGACAGGGACAGGCAGGCGGCTACACCTTC. This codes for CASSGQGQAGGYTF. The rearrangement links TRBV7-9 to TRBJ1-2; 8 bases align to TRBD1. This CDR3 spans 14 amino acids. Germline CDR1 is SEHNR and CDR2 is FQNEAQ (reference sequence). Trimming took 5 bases from V and 8 from J; bases not matched to a gene: 10.

The CDR3 protein is CASSSLGGGPGANVLTF. The DNA for the CDR3 is TGTGCCAGCAGCTCCCTAGGGGGGGGGCCTGGGGCCAACGTCCTGACTTTC. The chain uses TRBV7-6 and TRBJ2-6, with a tentative D call TRBD2 (7 bases). This CDR3 region has 17 residues. V was clipped by 4 bases and J by 2 bases, with 15 bases between them. Germline lookup yields CDR1 SGHVS and CDR2 FNYEAQ.

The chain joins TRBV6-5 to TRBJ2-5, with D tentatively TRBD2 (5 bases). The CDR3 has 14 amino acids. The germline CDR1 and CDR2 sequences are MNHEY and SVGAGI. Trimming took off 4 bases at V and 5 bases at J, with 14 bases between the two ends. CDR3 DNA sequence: TGTGCCAGCAGTTCGGACGGGGTCTGGGAGACCCAGTACTTC. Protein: CASSSDGVWETQYF.